The 25 T cell receptor beta chains presented below share a single source sample, sequenced in a study of T cells after yellow fever vaccination. TCRdb analysed the 5' RACE reads with MiXCR anew, one entry per CDR3 protein. This table has about 210,000 distinct CDR3 sequences, roughly 3.3% appearing once. The starting material was CD4+ T cells sorted from PBMCs, obtained 10 days after the yellow fever booster vaccination. The receptors stem from a man aged 18 to 29 who received the YFV17D yellow fever vaccine.

This clonotype came up many times. The chain employs TRBV6-2 or TRBV6-3 and TRBJ2-5, with D hard to call. The germline gives CDR1 MNHEY, CDR2 SVGEGT. The CDR3 totals 13 residues. V lost 4 bases and J 5 bases, leaving 11 bases between the germline ends. The CDR3 DNA reads as TGTGCCAGCAGTTTTCTAGTGGGCGAGACCCAGTACTTC. Encoded protein: CASSFLVGETQYF.

This sequence joins TRBV10-2 and TRBJ2-5; 9 bases align to TRBD2. The germline CDR1 and CDR2 sequences are WSHSY and SAAADI. V was pared by 6 bases and J by 5 bases, with 4 bases of the junction left unmatched. This CDR3 spans 13 amino acids. The CDR3, as DNA: TGCGCCAGCAGGGCGGGGGGGTACGAGACCCAGTACTTC. Translated: CASRAGGYETQYF.

This clonotype was seen ten or more times. The chain couples TRBV24-1 to TRBJ2-2, with D tentatively TRBD2 (6 bases). V lost 9 bases and J 4 bases, leaving 17 bases between the germline ends. The CDR3 contains 15 residues. The germline V gene encodes CDR1 KGHDR and CDR2 SFDVKD. The CDR3 nucleotides are TGTGCCACCGGCGGGGAAGGCGGCGCCACCGGGGAGCTGTTTTTT. Translated, it gives CATGGEGGATGELFF.

At least ten counts were recorded for this clonotype. V usage is TRBV7-9 and J usage is TRBJ2-1, with D possibly matching TRBD2 (7 bases). Trimming took 3 bases from V and 8 from J, leaving 11 bases between them. The CDR3 runs to 13 residues. Germline CDR1 reads SEHNR; CDR2 reads FQNEAQ (reference sequence). The CDR3 sequence is CASSFRRGHEQFF. The DNA of the CDR3 is TGTGCCAGCAGCTTTCGGCGGGGGCATGAGCAGTTCTTC.

In this sample, this clonotype turned up many times. The J gene is TRBJ1-4, the V gene TRBV11-2; 7 bases match TRBD1. The CDR3 totals 15 residues. In germline, CDR1 is SGHAT, CDR2 FQNNGV. V lost 4 bases and J lost 4; bases outside the gene matches: 6. The CDR3 coding sequence is TGTGCCAGCAGCTCAGGGACAGCAAGTAATGAAAAACTGTTTTTT. It translates to CASSSGTASNEKLFF.

The genes are TRBV10-3 and TRBJ1-5; TRBD1 is a possible D gene (5 bases). Germline V gene sequence: CDR1 ENHRY, CDR2 SYGVKD. Trimming took off 7 bases at V and 8 bases at J, with 6 bases between the two ends. The CDR3 totals 10 residues. CDR3 amino acids: CAIKGEPQHF. The DNA of the CDR3 is TGTGCCATCAAAGGGGAGCCCCAGCATTTT.

This clonotype has a handful of counts. The chain has TRBV7-2 and TRBJ1-5; D ambiguous. CDR3 length: 14 residues. V gave up 5 bases and J gave up 0 bases, with 8 bases separating them. The germline CDR1 and CDR2 sequences are SGHTA and FQGNSA. Here the CDR3 reads CASSRGSSNQPQHF. The CDR3 DNA reads as TGTGCCAGCAGCCGAGGTAGTAGCAATCAGCCCCAGCATTTT. Variable domain in full (rest from reference TRBV7-2 and TRBJ1-5): GAGVSQSPSNKVTEKGKDVELRCDPISGHTALYWYRQSLGQGLEFLIYFQGNSAPDKSGLPSDRFSAERTGGSVSTLTIQRTQQEDSAVYLCASSRGSSNQPQHFGDGTRLSIL.

This clonotype has just a few counts. Here the CDR3 DNA reads TGTGCCAGCAGCCCCGGACAGCTAGGACCCAATGAGCAGTTCTTC. Translation: CASSPGQLGPNEQFF. The chain employs TRBV11-3 and TRBJ2-1; tentative D call: TRBD1 (6 bases). The CDR3 has 15 residues. The V and J ends lost 5 bases and 6 bases respectively, with 17 bases between them. The germline CDR1 and CDR2 sequences are SGHNT and YENEEA.

This clonotype was picked up many times. J is TRBJ2-3 and V is TRBV24-1; 9 nucleotides line up with TRBD1. With V trimmed by 7 bases and J by 2 bases, 12 bases remained unmatched. The V gene's germline CDR1 is KGHDR and CDR2 SFDVKD. There are 17 residues in the CDR3. CDR3 sequence (DNA): TGTGCCACCAGCCCTTCCGGGACAGGGACTTCCACAGATACGCAGTATTTT. As protein: CATSPSGTGTSTDTQYF.

The chain carries TRBV5-4 and TRBJ2-7; possibly TRBD2 for D (6 bases). Per germline, CDR1 SGHNT and CDR2 YYREEE (reference sequence). Trimming removed 0 bases at V and 2 bases at J, with 12 bases between. The CDR3 spans 15 residues. The CDR3 coding sequence is TGTGCCAGCAGCTTGGAGGATTGCGGGGCCTACGAGCAGTACGTC. Its translation: CASSLEDCGAYEQYV.

The CDR3 DNA sequence: TGTGCCAGCAGACCGGACAGGGCCGCTCCTACTAATGAAAAACTGTTTTTT. Protein product: CASRPDRAAPTNEKLFF. The chain has TRBV6-6 and TRBJ1-4; the match to TRBD1 covers 8 bases. Germline V gives CDR1 MNHNY, CDR2 SVGAGI (reference sequence). The CDR3 is made up of 17 amino acids. The J segment lost 2 bases and the V segment lost 6 bases, leaving 11 bases of the junction unmatched.

By share, this clonotype ranks as medium-sized (0.01 to 0.1%). The V and J genes are TRBV4-3 and TRBJ2-7; possible D gene TRBD2, 5 bases. The length of the CDR3 is 15 residues. Between the trimmed V and J ends, which lost 4 bases and 8 bases, there was a span of 21 bases. CDR1 is LGHNA and CDR2 is YSLEER in the germline V gene. This chain's CDR3 is CASSLVGLSRGKQYF. In nucleotides, the CDR3 is TGCGCCAGCAGCCTCGTCGGACTCTCCCGGGGAAAGCAGTACTTC.

A few counts support this clonotype. The V and J genes are TRBV7-3 and TRBJ1-1; 7 nucleotides line up with TRBD1. Trimming took 5 bases from V and 6 from J; bases not matched to a gene: 9. CDR3 length: 14 residues. The germline CDR1 and CDR2 sequences are SGHTA and FQGTGA. In nucleotides, the CDR3 is TGTGCCAGCAGCATCGAGACAGGGTCGCCTGAAGCTTTCTTT. Residues: CASSIETGSPEAFF.

At least ten counts were recorded for this clonotype. This sequence joins TRBV4-3 and TRBJ1-3, with D unresolved. Trimming took off 1 base at V and 4 bases at J, with 11 bases between the two ends. The CDR3 consists of 15 residues. Germline CDR1 and CDR2: LGHNA and YSLEER. The CDR3, as DNA: TGCGCCAGCAGCCAAGGATTGGCTATAGGAAACACCATATATTTT. It yields the protein CASSQGLAIGNTIYF.

This clonotype was picked up many times. The chain recombines TRBV5-1 with TRBJ2-1; 9 nucleotides line up with TRBD1. V shed 4 bases, J shed 4 bases, and the junction held 3 bases outside the gene matches. The germline CDR1 and CDR2 sequences are SGHRS and YFSETQ. The CDR3 is 14 residues long. CDR3 nucleotide sequence: TGCGCCAGCAGCCAGGGACAGGGTTACAATGAGCAGTTCTTC. Translating gives CASSQGQGYNEQFF. The entire variable domain, with the rest obtained from reference TRBV5-1 and TRBJ2-1, is as follows: KAGVTQTPRYLIKTRGQQVTLSCSPISGHRSVSWYQQTPGQGLQFLFEYFSETQRNKGNFPGRFSGRQFSNSRSEMNVSTLELGDSALYLCASSQGQGYNEQFFGPGTRLTVL.

The table lists this clonotype with many counts. J is TRBJ2-5 and V is TRBV12-3 or TRBV12-4; D might be TRBD1 (5 bases). V lost 5 bases and J 4 bases, leaving 14 bases between the germline ends. CDR3 size: 14 residues. Here the CDR3 DNA reads TGTGCCAGCAGTCGCAGGGTGGAGCGAGAGACCCAGTACTTC. This codes for CASSRRVERETQYF.

In this sample, this clonotype turned up many times. This sequence joins TRBV7-2 and TRBJ2-3; 8 bases align to TRBD2. With 8 bases clipped from V and 2 bases from J, the junction kept 6 bases outside the gene matches. The CDR3 is 14 amino acids. Germline values: CDR1 SGHTA, CDR2 FQGNSA. CDR3 in DNA: TGTGCCAGCCTCAAGGGACTAGTCACAGATACGCAGTATTTT. Translation gives CASLKGLVTDTQYF.

CDR3 DNA: TGTGCCAGCGGCCCGGGACTAGCGGGGGATACGCAGTATTTT. This encodes CASGPGLAGDTQYF. The V gene is TRBV12-3 or TRBV12-4, the J gene TRBJ2-3; 13 bases align to TRBD2. The CDR3 runs to 14 residues. J lost 6 bases, V lost 8 bases, and 5 bases had no gene match.

In this sample, this clonotype turned up a few times. The V call is TRBV7-2, the J call TRBJ2-1; perhaps TRBD1 as D (5 bases). Germline values: CDR1 SGHTA, CDR2 FQGNSA. The CDR3 runs to 14 residues. V lost 1 base, J lost 8 bases, and 12 bases lay in between. CDR3 amino acids: CASSLVGRAYEQFF. CDR3 bases: TGTGCCAGCAGCTTAGTGGGCAGGGCTTATGAGCAGTTCTTC. Drawing the rest from reference TRBV7-2 and TRBJ2-1, the complete variable domain is GAGVSQSPSNKVTEKGKDVELRCDPISGHTALYWYRQSLGQGLEFLIYFQGNSAPDKSGLPSDRFSAERTGGSVSTLTIQRTQQEDSAVYLCASSLVGRAYEQFFGPGTRLTVL.

This chain connects TRBV18 to TRBJ1-1; D gene unclear. Trimming shortened V by 3 bases and J by 6 bases, and 11 bases separated the two germline ends. Germline V gene lookup returns CDR1 KGHSH and CDR2 LQKENI. The CDR3 runs to 13 residues. CDR3 in amino acids: CASSPLPQAEAFF. DNA for the CDR3: TGTGCCAGCTCACCTCTTCCTCAGGCTGAAGCTTTCTTT.

This clonotype has only a few counts. The chain has TRBV5-1 and TRBJ2-2; D may match TRBD1 or TRBD2 (5 bases each). V lost 4 bases and J 1 base, leaving 14 bases between the germline ends. Per the germline V gene, CDR1 is SGHRS and CDR2 is YFSETQ. The CDR3 has 16 amino acids. The CDR3 reads CASSLADRWNTGELFF. The CDR3 DNA is TGCGCCAGCAGCCTAGCCGACAGATGGAACACCGGGGAGCTGTTTTTT.

This clonotype was found a few times. The rearrangement links TRBV6-5 to TRBJ2-1; 9 nucleotides line up with TRBD2. Per germline, CDR1 MNHEY and CDR2 SVGAGI. CDR3 size: 18 residues. The trim removed 0 bases at V and 0 bases at J, leaving 6 bases unmatched. The chain's CDR3 is CASSYSPGSGGSYNEQFF. CDR3 in DNA: TGTGCCAGCAGTTACTCTCCGGGTAGCGGGGGCTCCTACAATGAGCAGTTCTTC.

This clonotype was counted only a few times. This sequence joins TRBV19 and TRBJ1-5, with a tentative D call TRBD1 (6 bases). This CDR3 comprises 13 residues. Germline lookup yields CDR1 LNHDA and CDR2 SQIVND (reference sequence). V was clipped by 10 bases and J by 8 bases, with 18 bases between them. As DNA, the CDR3 is TGTGCCATCAGTCCGACAGGTCGGGAGCCCCAGCATTTT. This encodes CAISPTGREPQHF.

This clonotype was seen more than once but under ten times. The chain is built from TRBV6-5 and TRBJ1-2; maybe TRBD1 (6 bases). The CDR3 runs 16 residues. Germline lookup yields CDR1 MNHEY and CDR2 SVGAGI. V shed 6 bases and J shed 4 bases, with 21 bases lying between them. The CDR3 coding sequence is TGTGCCAGCAGCCCCGACGGGGGGGCGGAAGTCTATGGCTACACCTTC. Translated, it gives CASSPDGGAEVYGYTF.

The table lists this clonotype with many counts. CDR3 sequence reads: CASSYSVASTDTQYF. CDR3 sequence (DNA): TGTGCCAGCAGTTACTCCGTCGCTAGCACAGATACGCAGTATTTT. The chain has TRBV6-2 or TRBV6-3 and TRBJ2-3; D not certain. Trimming pared 0 bases from V and 0 bases from J, leaving 7 bases between. The CDR3 spans 15 residues. The germline V gene has CDR1 MNHEY and CDR2 SVGEGT.